This T cell receptor beta chain was retrieved from a study of blood T cell repertoires in COVID-19. Study details: The cDNA or gDNA used as material had been derived from T cells, B-cell-depleted T cells, or PBMCs.

In the original processing: The authors estimated nucleated cell counts from reference gene primer amplification. Assay used: immunoSEQ multiplex PCR; TCRdb lists only in-frame clones, some missing. The D gene and trimming were derived from the DNA, and the V and J assignments and clone size from that table. The sample gives some 120,000 clones, about 86% of which show up once; about 4% is in the top ten. J lost 3 bases, V lost 3 bases, and 6 bases had no gene match. The CDR3 loop spans 15 amino acids. Germline V gives CDR1 ENHRY, CDR2 SYGVKD. This receptor was obtained from a woman in her forties or fifties with acute or convalescent COVID-19. The V and J genes are TRBV10-3 and TRBJ2-7, with 9 bases aligning to TRBD1. The specimen sequenced was peripheral blood. In DNA form, the CDR3 reads TGTGCCATCAGTGACACCGGGACAGGGAACTACGAGCAGTACTTC. Translated: CAISDTGTGNYEQYF.